These T cell receptor beta chains were read from a single sample in a study of blood T cell repertoires in COVID-19. Profiled with immunoSEQ multiplex PCR; TCRdb holds only in-frame clones, not every one. This table has under 300,000 clones, nearly 90% appearing once. Source material: peripheral blood. The receptors were sampled from a woman between 40 and 55 years old who had recovered from COVID-19. The CDR3 runs from the conserved cysteine through the conserved F or W. The D gene is left open where the match is weak. Clone size is not always given. Where it is, it says once, few, many or a class for expanded clones.

>NA|TRBV11-3|TRBJ2-5|few
TGTGCCAGCAGCGGAGGGATTCAAGAGACCCAGTACTTC
CASSGGIQETQYF
>NA|TRBV30|TRBJ1-2|NA
TGTGCCTGGGGGAGGCACTCTAACTATGGCTACACCTTC
CAWGRHSNYGYTF
>NA|TRBV24-1|TRBJ2-7|once
TGTGCCACCAGTGATTTAAGTGGGCGGGATATCCACGAGCAGTACTTC
CATSDLSGRDIHEQYF
>TRBD1|TRBV18|TRBJ2-3|NA
TGTGCCAGCTCACCGGGACAGGTTAGCACAGATACGCAGTATTTT
CASSPGQVSTDTQYF
>NA|TRBV5-1|TRBJ2-1|NA
TGCGCCAGCAGCTCAATCAATGAGCAGTTCTTC
CASSSINEQFF
>TRBD1|TRBV5-1|TRBJ2-1|NA
TGCGCCAGCAGCTTTGTGACAGGGGCCTCCTACAATGAGCAGTTCTTC
CASSFVTGASYNEQFF
>NA|TRBV11-3|TRBJ2-7|NA
TGTGCCAGCAGCTTAGAGGGGGACATTTCCTACGAGCAGTACTTC
CASSLEGDISYEQYF
>NA|TRBV30|TRBJ1-5|NA
TGTGCCTGGAGTGGCGGAACAGGGCTGATCAATCAGCCCCAGCATTTT
CAWSGGTGLINQPQHF
>TRBD2|TRBV27|TRBJ2-7|NA
TGTGCCAGCAGTAACGTCGGGGGGGACCACTACTACGAGCAGTACTTC
CASSNVGGDHYYEQYF
>NA|TRBV3-1/TRBV3-2|TRBJ2-1|NA
TGTGCCAGCAGCCCATTCTCCTACAATGAGCAGTTCTTC
CASSPFSYNEQFF
>TRBD2|TRBV2|TRBJ2-1|NA
TGTGCCAGCAGTGAAGAGGGACTAGCGGGATACAATGAGCAGTTCTTC
CASSEEGLAGYNEQFF
>TRBD1|TRBV28|TRBJ2-4|NA
TGTGCCAGCAGGGGGGCAGGGGGAAACATTCAGTACTTC
CASRGAGGNIQYF
>TRBD1|TRBV5-6|TRBJ1-2|NA
TGTGCCAGCAGCTCTCTCGGGACAGGGGAGCAAGGCTACACCTTC
CASSSLGTGEQGYTF
>NA|TRBV1|TRBJ1-3|NA
TGCACCAGCAGCCAAGGGCAGGCTGGAAACACCATATATTTT
CTSSQGQAGNTIYF
>NA|TRBV25-1|TRBJ1-4|once
TGTGCCAGCAGTGCTAGGGGCGCAGAAAAACTGTTTTTT
CASSARGAEKLFF
>TRBD1|TRBV5-1|TRBJ2-7|NA
TGCGCCAGCAGCTTAGGGACAGCTCTTTCCTACGAGCAGTACTTC
CASSLGTALSYEQYF
>TRBD1|TRBV15|TRBJ2-5|NA
TGTGCCACCAGCAGAGAGGGACAGGGGTTTAAGACCCAGTACTTC
CATSREGQGFKTQYF
>NA|TRBV7-9|TRBJ2-2|NA
TGTGCCAGCAGCTTAGCGACGGGTACCCCAACCGGGGAGCTGTTTTTT
CASSLATGTPTGELFF
>TRBD1|TRBV3-1/TRBV3-2|TRBJ1-2|NA
TGTGCCAGCAGCCGCGCACAGGGGGCGCGTGGCTACACCTTC
CASSRAQGARGYTF
>TRBD1|TRBV7-9|TRBJ1-2|NA
TGTGCCAGCAGCTTAGCGACAGGGAACTATGGCTACACCTTC
CASSLATGNYGYTF
>TRBD1|TRBV19|TRBJ1-2|NA
TGTGCCAGTAGACGACTCGGGACAGCAGCTAACTATGGCTACACCTTC
CASRRLGTAANYGYTF
>TRBD2|TRBV3-1/TRBV3-2|TRBJ2-3|NA
TGTGCCAGCAGCTTACTAGCGGGGGGGCAAGATACGCAGTATTTT
CASSLLAGGQDTQYF
>NA|TRBV28|TRBJ2-7|NA
TGTGCCAGCAGTGTAGTGGGGCCATTTACCGACACCCAGTACTTC
CASSVVGPFTDTQYF
>NA|TRBV29-1|TRBJ2-1|NA
TGCAGCGTTGAGGTCAGGATATACAATGAGCAGTTCTTC
CSVEVRIYNEQFF
>NA|TRBV24-1|TRBJ2-1|NA
TGTGCCACCGGCCGATTTAATGAGCAGTTCTTC
CATGRFNEQFF
>TRBD2|TRBV6-5|TRBJ2-5|NA
TGTGCCAGCAGTTGGGGACTAGCGGGAGGCCGGGAGACCCAGTACTTC
CASSWGLAGGRETQYF
>TRBD1|TRBV4-3|TRBJ2-7|NA
TGCGCCAGCAGCCAAGATTTCGCCGGGACAGGCTCCTACGAGCAGTACTTC
CASSQDFAGTGSYEQYF
>TRBD1|TRBV14|TRBJ2-3|once
TGTGCCAGCAGTCAGACAGGGATTCGGGCAGATACGCAGTATTTT
CASSQTGIRADTQYF
>NA|TRBV19|TRBJ2-7|NA
TGTGCCAGTAGTATAGATAGGAGGACAGCCTCCTACGAGCAGTACTTC
CASSIDRRTASYEQYF
>TRBD2|TRBV7-9|TRBJ2-1|NA
TGTGCCAGCAGCCCTAGCGGAGGCACCTACAATGAGCAGTTCTTC
CASSPSGGTYNEQFF
>NA|TRBV11-3|TRBJ2-4|NA
TGTGCCAGCAGCAAGCAGGGCCTTGTCGGAAACATTCAGTACTTC
CASSKQGLVGNIQYF
>NA|TRBV4-1|TRBJ2-7|NA
TGCGCCAGCAGCCAAGAAATCACGGGCTACGAGCAGTACTTC
CASSQEITGYEQYF
>NA|TRBV12-3/TRBV12-4|TRBJ1-6|NA
TGTGCCAGCAGTTCTGCTCCCAGGGCACCCCTCCACTTT
CASSSAPRAPLHF
>NA|TRBV18|TRBJ1-5|NA
TGTGCCAGCTCAACGAGGAGCAATCAGCCCCAGCATTTT
CASSTRSNQPQHF
>NA|TRBV7-8|TRBJ1-6|NA
TGTGCCAGCAGTCAGAACAGGTCGAGCTCCTATAATTCACCCCTCCACTTT
CASSQNRSSSYNSPLHF
>NA|TRBV7-9|TRBJ2-5|few
TGTGCCAGCAGCCCGACACCGGATGCGACCCAGTACTTC
CASSPTPDATQYF
>TRBD1|TRBV5-4|TRBJ1-2|NA
TGTGCCAGCAGCTTTACAGGGGGCCATGGCTACACCTTC
CASSFTGGHGYTF
>TRBD1|TRBV12-3/TRBV12-4|TRBJ2-7|few
TGTGCCAGCAGTCCCCGGGACAGCCACGAGCAGTACTTC
CASSPRDSHEQYF
>NA|TRBV27|TRBJ1-1|NA
TGTGCCAGCAGTTTATGGAGGGGTTCTGAAGCTTTCTTT
CASSLWRGSEAFF
>TRBD1|TRBV5-4|TRBJ1-6|NA
TGTGCCAGCAGCTTGAGCAGGGGGCAAAATTCACCCCTCCACTTT
CASSLSRGQNSPLHF
>TRBD1|TRBV6-5|TRBJ1-2|NA
TGTGCCAGTAGGACAGGGGGCGATGACTATGGCTACACCTTC
CASRTGGDDYGYTF
>NA|TRBV9|TRBJ2-7|NA
TGTGCCAGCAGCTCCCGAGGCCGTCCCTACGAGCAGTACTTC
CASSSRGRPYEQYF
>TRBD1|TRBV6-6|TRBJ1-6|NA
TGTGCCAGCAGTCGCACCCCAGGGGGAACTAGCAATTCACCCCTCCACTTT
CASSRTPGGTSNSPLHF
>TRBD1|TRBV6-5|TRBJ1-2|few
TGTGCCAGCGGAAAACAGGGGATTAAGAACTATGGCTACACCTTC
CASGKQGIKNYGYTF
>TRBD1|TRBV27|TRBJ1-2|NA
TGTGCCAGCAGTTTATCCCACGGACAGGGACACTATGGCTACACCTTC
CASSLSHGQGHYGYTF
>TRBD1|TRBV4-3|TRBJ2-7|NA
TGCGCCAGCAGCCAAGAGGACAGGTGGGTCTACGAGCAGTACTTC
CASSQEDRWVYEQYF
>NA|TRBV4-3|TRBJ1-1|NA
TGCGCCAGCAGCCAAGAGGTTCGGACTGAAGCTTTCTTT
CASSQEVRTEAFF
>TRBD1|TRBV4-3|TRBJ1-4|NA
TGCGCCAGCAGCCGGTCGACAGGGGCAACTAATGAAAAACTGTTTTTT
CASSRSTGATNEKLFF
>TRBD1|TRBV4-3|TRBJ1-4|NA
TGCGCCAGCAGCCGAACCGGGACAGGGTGGGAAAAACTGCTTTTT
CASSRTGTGWEKLLF
>TRBD1|TRBV6-6|TRBJ1-5|NA
TGTGCCAGCAGACCAGACAGGGAAAATCAGCCCCAGCATTTT
CASRPDRENQPQHF
>TRBD1|TRBV19|TRBJ1-2|NA
TGTGCCAGCAACCCGACAGGGATTAACTATGGCTACACCTTC
CASNPTGINYGYTF
>TRBD2|TRBV7-9|TRBJ2-1|NA
TGTGCCAGCAGCTCTCGGACTAGCGGGTCCTCAACTGGATACAATGAGCAGTTCTTC
CASSSRTSGSSTGYNEQFF
>NA|TRBV4-3|TRBJ1-2|NA
TGCGCCAGCAGCCAAGCCAGGGGTGTGGGTGGCTACACCTTC
CASSQARGVGGYTF
>TRBD1|TRBV6-4|TRBJ1-6|once
TGTGCCAGCAGTACCGGGACAGTCAATTCACCCCTCCACTTT
CASSTGTVNSPLHF
>TRBD1|TRBV19|TRBJ1-2|NA
TGTGCCAGTAGCCACAGGGGGCAACGCTATGGCTACACCTTC
CASSHRGQRYGYTF
>NA|TRBV9|TRBJ1-4|NA
TGTGCCAGCAGCGGAGGACCCGACAGCAACTTAATGAATGAAAAACTGTTTTTT
CASSGGPDSNLMNEKLFF
>NA|TRBV4-2|TRBJ2-2|once
TGTGCCAGCAGCCAAGGTGGACAGAACACCGGGGAGCTGTTTTTT
CASSQGGQNTGELFF
>NA|TRBV5-5|TRBJ1-1|NA
TGTGCCAGCAGCTTCTCGAGGGAGCGGACTGAAGCTTTCTTT
CASSFSRERTEAFF
>NA|TRBV15|TRBJ2-1|NA
TGTGCCACCAGCAGAGATATCGCGGTTCAAGTCGTCTACAATGAGCAGTTCTTC
CATSRDIAVQVVYNEQFF